This is a list of T cell receptor beta chains from one sample in a study of T cells after yellow fever vaccination. TCRdb redid the calling of the 5' RACE reads with MiXCR, one entry per CDR3 protein. Here the sample spans around 530,000 distinct CDR3 sequences, around 17% being singletons. The sequencing used PBMCs, collected 5 to 6 days after the first yellow fever vaccination. All receptors derive from a man between 18 and 29 years old who received the YFV17D yellow fever vaccine. Both conserved end residues are part of each CDR3. A D gene is named only where the DNA matches it firmly. For some rows the clone size is stated as once, few or many, or as a class when expanded; others skip it.

V,D,J,size,CDR3,DNA
TRBV20-1,.,TRBJ1-1,.,CSARDSAFF,TGCAGTGCTAGAGACTCAGCTTTCTTT
TRBV5-8,TRBD2,TRBJ2-3,.,CASSLFGTSPDTQYF,TGTGCCAGCAGCTTGTTCGGGACTAGTCCAGATACGCAGTATTTT
TRBV7-6,TRBD2,TRBJ2-2,.,CASSLRGTSGGFSNTGELFF,TGTGCCAGCAGCTTGCGCGGGACTAGCGGGGGTTTTTCGAACACCGGGGAGCTGTTTTTT
TRBV4-2,TRBD2,TRBJ2-5,few,CASSQDLSSGGRETQYF,TGTGCCAGCAGCCAAGATCTGAGTAGCGGGGGGAGAGAGACCCAGTACTTC
TRBV5-1,.,TRBJ1-1,few,CASSLDGTVNTEAFF,TGCGCCAGCAGCTTGGACGGGACGGTGAACACTGAAGCTTTCTTT
TRBV9,TRBD1,TRBJ2-1,.,CASSVGTGGPHYNEQFF,TGTGCCAGCAGCGTAGGGACAGGGGGTCCCCACTACAATGAGCAGTTCTTC
TRBV7-9,.,TRBJ1-2,few,CASSLEGSFTNYGYTF,TGTGCCAGCAGCTTAGAGGGGTCATTCACGAACTATGGCTACACCTTC
TRBV10-3,.,TRBJ1-1,few,CAASGGMNTEAFF,TGTGCCGCCTCTGGGGGGATGAACACTGAAGCTTTCTTT
TRBV23-1,.,TRBJ2-2,few,CASSQTGLSNTGELFF,TGCGCCAGCAGTCAGACAGGACTTTCGAACACCGGGGAGCTGTTTTTT
TRBV12-3/TRBV12-4,.,TRBJ2-2,many,CASSPRFGADTGELFF,TGTGCCAGCAGTCCCCGGTTTGGGGCGGACACCGGGGAGCTGTTTTTT
TRBV4-1,.,TRBJ1-3,.,CASSQEDTGFSGNTIYF,TGCGCCAGCAGCCAAGAAGATACAGGGTTCTCTGGAAACACCATATATTTT
TRBV5-1,.,TRBJ2-7,once,CASSLGTAFSEQYF,TGCGCCAGCAGCTTGGGGACAGCTTTTAGCGAGCAGTACTTC
TRBV4-3,.,TRBJ1-5,.,CASSQGEHQPQHF,TGCGCCAGCAGCCAAGGGGAACATCAGCCCCAGCATTTT
TRBV7-2,.,TRBJ1-2,few,CASSLAMKGRGYTF,TGTGCCAGCAGCTTAGCTATGAAGGGACGCGGCTACACCTTC
TRBV5-6,.,TRBJ1-2,.,CASSFNWEYGYTF,TGTGCCAGCAGCTTTAATTGGGAATATGGCTACACCTTC
TRBV4-1,.,TRBJ2-1,few,CASSVFMNSWQFF,TGCGCCAGCAGCGTGTTTATGAACTCATGGCAGTTCTTC
TRBV5-1,.,TRBJ2-5,few,CASSSGSTQETQYF,TGCGCCAGCAGCTCGGGATCGACCCAAGAGACCCAGTACTTC
TRBV7-2,TRBD1,TRBJ2-7,few,CASSYTGASYEQYF,TGTGCCAGCAGCTACACAGGGGCGTCCTACGAGCAGTACTTC
TRBV6-2/TRBV6-3,TRBD1,TRBJ1-1,many,CAIVQGTEAFF,TGTGCCATCGTACAGGGGACAGAAGCTTTCTTT
TRBV7-2,.,TRBJ1-5,.,CASSFLGDQPQHF,TGTGCCAGCAGCTTCCTGGGGGATCAGCCCCAGCATTTT
TRBV5-6,.,TRBJ1-2,.,CASSLGQVAAGSYTF,TGTGCCAGCAGCTTGGGCCAGGTGGCGGCCGGCAGCTACACCTTC
TRBV18,TRBD1,TRBJ1-3,.,CASSTPGQAGNTIYF,TGTGCCAGCTCAACACCGGGACAGGCTGGAAACACCATATATTTT
TRBV6-6,.,TRBJ2-5,.,CASSKLPGQKYF,TGTGCCAGCAGTAAACTTCCGGGACAAAAATACTTC
TRBV27,.,TRBJ2-3,.,CASSSQILTDTQYF,TGTGCCAGCAGTTCCCAAATCCTCACAGATACGCAGTATTTT
TRBV5-4,.,TRBJ1-3,.,CASSLDGPILSGNTIYF,TGTGCCAGCAGCTTGGATGGGCCGATTCTCTCTGGAAACACCATATATTTT
TRBV27,.,TRBJ2-7,many,CASSLLGQGYEQYF,TGTGCCAGCAGTTTATTGGGCCAGGGGTACGAGCAGTACTTC
TRBV9,.,TRBJ2-5,many,CASSVEGRAREETQYF,TGTGCCAGCAGCGTAGAGGGCAGGGCGAGAGAAGAGACCCAGTACTTC
TRBV11-3,.,TRBJ2-2,few,CASSHRLGRGTGELFF,TGTGCCAGCAGCCACCGACTAGGCCGTGGCACCGGGGAGCTGTTTTTT
TRBV20-1,.,TRBJ1-2,.,CSATRGAGYTF,TGCAGTGCTACCAGGGGCGCGGGCTACACCTTC
TRBV10-3,TRBD1,TRBJ2-5,.,CAISPGTGAATQYF,TGTGCCATCAGCCCCGGGACAGGGGCCGCGACCCAGTACTTC
TRBV9,.,TRBJ1-3,.,CASSPSYRAASGNTIYF,TGTGCCAGCAGCCCAAGCTACCGGGCAGCCTCTGGAAACACCATATATTTT
TRBV5-1,.,TRBJ2-1,.,CASTTDVSYNEQFF,TGCGCCAGCACCACAGACGTCTCCTACAATGAGCAGTTCTTC
TRBV24-1,TRBD1,TRBJ1-2,few,CATSDPGTATYGYTF,TGTGCCACCAGTGATCCCGGGACAGCCACCTATGGCTACACCTTC
TRBV9,TRBD1,TRBJ1-2,few,CASRGTGSLYGYTF,TGTGCCAGCAGAGGGACAGGGTCCCTCTATGGCTACACCTTC
TRBV4-2,TRBD2,TRBJ2-2,few,CASRRLAGGRVTGELFF,TGTGCCAGCAGGAGACTAGCGGGGGGCAGGGTCACCGGGGAGCTGTTTTTT
TRBV12-3/TRBV12-4,TRBD1,TRBJ1-3,.,CASSLRDRENSGNTIYF,TGTGCCAGCAGTTTAAGGGACAGGGAGAATTCTGGAAACACCATATATTTT
TRBV4-1,.,TRBJ2-6,.,CASSHFPVSGANVLTF,TGCGCCAGCAGCCATTTCCCGGTCTCTGGGGCCAACGTCCTGACTTTC
TRBV10-1,TRBD1,TRBJ2-5,few,CASSSGQGDGETQYF,TGCGCCAGCAGTAGTGGACAGGGGGATGGAGAGACCCAGTACTTC
TRBV7-9,TRBD1,TRBJ2-7,few,CASSKPGQAYEQYF,TGTGCCAGCAGCAAACCGGGACAGGCCTACGAGCAGTACTTC
TRBV28,.,TRBJ1-1,few,CASGDMNTEAFF,TGTGCCAGCGGAGATATGAACACTGAAGCTTTCTTT